The 17 T cell receptor beta chains below come from one sample, sequenced in a study of shared clonotypes between healthy human individuals (dated by TCRdb to about 2020). Preparation of the library involved the immunoSEQ multiplex PCR assay. TCRdb took over this immuneACCESS table, retaining in-frame rearrangements with V and J assigned. Such tables are incomplete; in checked studies, under half of the missing clones stem from an unresolved V gene, and the remainder is unexplained. The sample table contains around 1 million clones; only one count was recorded for 70% to 85% of them. Roughly 1.5% of the sample is in the top ten clones. Source material: memory CD4+ T cells sorted from blood. The intended sense of this specimen's cell subset or site label: CD45RA-negative fraction. All receptors come from a man younger than 35 in good health.

The chain has TRBV12-5 and TRBJ2-7; D gene uncertain. V lost 8 bases and J lost 6, with 14 bases in between. Germline CDR1 is LGHNT and CDR2 is FRNRAP. The CDR3 is made up of 12 amino acids. The CDR3: CASQKETGEQYF. The CDR3 coding sequence is TGTGCTAGTCAAAAAGAGACTGGCGAGCAGTACTTC.

About this clone itself: Distinct nucleotide sequences in the sample also encode this CDR3. The chain recombines TRBV28 with TRBJ2-7; weak D call: TRBD1 (6 bases). Looked up from germline, CDR1 is MDHEN and CDR2 is SYDVKM. V dropped 2 bases and J dropped 2 bases, with 13 bases sitting between them. CDR3 length: 15 amino acids. The CDR3 loop reads CASSLPTGSPYEQYF. Here the CDR3 DNA reads TGTGCCAGCAGTTTACCTACAGGGTCCCCCTACGAGCAGTACTTC.

The chain is built from TRBV5-1 and TRBJ1-2; maybe TRBD1 (6 bases). The germline CDR1 and CDR2 sequences are SGHRS and YFSETQ. V lost 5 bases to trimming and J lost 7 bases, with 12 bases between them. This CDR3 region has 12 residues. The chain's CDR3 is CASSAGDSGYTF. CDR3 nucleotide sequence: TGCGCCAGCAGTGCAGGGGACTCTGGCTACACCTTC.

V usage is TRBV7-2 and J usage is TRBJ1-2, with D maybe TRBD1 (6 bases). The V gene's germline CDR1 is SGHTA and CDR2 FQGNSA. The CDR3 contains 15 residues. Deletions cut 1 base from V and 1 base from J, with 10 bases between. The CDR3 DNA reads TGTGCCAGCAGCTTAGGACAGGCCTTTAACTATGGCTACACCTTC. It codes for CASSLGQAFNYGYTF.

Concerning this clone itself: With only one base between it and a far larger clone, this is likely a read error. The rearrangement links TRBV2 to TRBJ1-1; D uncertain. The CDR3 covers 13 residues. Trimming pared 5 bases from V and 3 bases from J, leaving 10 bases between. CDR1 SNHLY and CDR2 FYNNEI come from the germline V gene. CDR3 in DNA: TGTGCCAGCAGTTTAGACACTTACACTGAAGCTTTCTTT. This sequence encodes CASSLDTYTEAFF. Complete variable domain (other parts from reference TRBV2 and TRBJ1-1): EPEVTQTPSHQVTQMGQEVILRCVPISNHLYFYWYRQILGQKVEFLVSFYNNEISEKSEIFDDQFSVERPDGSNFTLKIRSTKLEDSAMYFCASSLDTYTEAFFGQGTRLTVV.

The V call is TRBV2, the J call TRBJ2-2; 10 positions match TRBD2. Germline V gene lookup returns CDR1 SNHLY and CDR2 FYNNEI. V gave up 7 bases and J gave up 1 base; unmatched junction bases: 9. The CDR3 length is 17 residues. The CDR3 sequence is CASMWSGLAVNTGELFF. CDR3 nucleotide sequence: TGTGCCAGCATGTGGTCCGGACTAGCGGTGAACACCGGGGAGCTGTTTTTT.

The chain is built from TRBV2 and TRBJ2-5, with 10 bases fitting TRBD2. The V gene end was trimmed by 1 base and the J gene end by 4 bases; junction bases not matched to a gene: 6. The CDR3 totals 16 residues. Germline-derived CDR1 and CDR2 are SNHLY and FYNNEI. The CDR3 reads CASSEEGSGRLETQYF. CDR3 coding DNA: TGTGCCAGCAGTGAAGAGGGTAGCGGGAGGCTAGAGACCCAGTACTTC.

V gene TRBV5-1 combines with J gene TRBJ1-6; the D is unclear. CDR3 length: 15 amino acids. The germline CDR1 and CDR2 sequences are SGHRS and YFSETQ. V was pared by 5 bases and J by 0 bases, with 9 bases between. DNA of the CDR3: TGCGCCAGCAGGGCGGATAGCTCCTATAATTCACCCCTCCACTTT. This codes for CASRADSSYNSPLHF.

This clone was counted only a few times. The chain combines TRBV15 with TRBJ2-4; D ambiguous. Germline assignment: CDR1 LNHNV and CDR2 YYDKDF (reference sequence). Trimming stripped 8 bases from V and 0 bases from J, with 8 bases between. The CDR3 has 13 residues. CDR3 nucleotides: TGTGCCACCGCTGGTGAAGCCAAAAACATTCAGTACTTC. Amino acid sequence: CATAGEAKNIQYF.

This chain uses TRBV27 with TRBJ1-2, with D maybe TRBD1 (5 bases). The CDR3 totals 15 residues. V was cut by 6 bases and J by 0 bases, with 14 bases left in between. CDR1 and CDR2 from the germline V gene are MNHEY and SMNVEV (reference sequence). CDR3 in DNA: TGTGCCAGCAGACTGCAGGGCCCAGCTAACTATGGCTACACCTTC. Protein: CASRLQGPANYGYTF.

J is TRBJ2-7 and V is TRBV19; D not resolved. Trimming removed 4 bases from V and 6 bases from J, with 10 bases in between. The germline V gene encodes CDR1 LNHDA and CDR2 SQIVND (reference sequence). The CDR3 loop spans 12 amino acids. The CDR3 DNA reads as TGTGCCAGTAGTACCGTCGGAACCGAGCAGTACTTC. Translation: CASSTVGTEQYF.

This clone came up a few times. The V gene is TRBV18, the J gene TRBJ1-1; D is perhaps TRBD1 (6 bases). V lost 2 bases to trimming and J lost 5 bases, with 12 bases between them. Germline V gene sequence: CDR1 KGHSH, CDR2 LQKENI. The CDR3 has 14 amino acids. CDR3 in amino acids: CASSPVAGETEAFF. The CDR3 DNA reads as TGTGCCAGCTCACCAGTGGCAGGGGAAACTGAAGCTTTCTTT.

J is TRBJ2-3 and V is TRBV5-1; D unclear. The V gene's germline CDR1 is SGHRS and CDR2 YFSETQ. This CDR3 is built from 14 residues. V was clipped by 4 bases and J by 0 bases, with 9 bases between them. The CDR3 reads CASSLLDSTDTQYF. The CDR3 bases are TGCGCCAGCAGCCTGCTGGACAGCACAGATACGCAGTATTTT. The variable domain in full, completed from reference TRBV5-1 and TRBJ2-3, reads KAGVTQTPRYLIKTRGQQVTLSCSPISGHRSVSWYQQTPGQGLQFLFEYFSETQRNKGNFPGRFSGRQFSNSRSEMNVSTLELGDSALYLCASSLLDSTDTQYFGPGTRLTVL.

The J gene is TRBJ2-2, the V gene TRBV2; D may match TRBD1 or TRBD2 (6 bases each). The germline V gene encodes CDR1 SNHLY and CDR2 FYNNEI. The CDR3 totals 15 residues. The ends were cut back, 5 bases at V and 7 bases at J, with 17 bases in the middle. The CDR3 DNA is TGTGCCAGCAGTCCCCCGCCGGGGGCGGGCGGGGAGCTGTTTTTT. Its protein product is CASSPPPGAGGELFF.

The J gene is TRBJ2-7, the V gene TRBV11-2; TRBD2 matches at 12 bases. The CDR3 loop spans 15 amino acids. The V and J ends lost 5 bases and 0 bases, in that order; junction bases with no gene match: 2. Germline V CDR1 and CDR2: SGHAT, FQNNGV. The CDR3 nucleotides read TGTGCCAGCAGCAGGACTAGCGGGGACTCCTACGAGCAGTACTTC. Translation: CASSRTSGDSYEQYF.

This clone was found once. V is TRBV7-2 and J is TRBJ1-1; 7 bases are a match to TRBD1. The CDR3 consists of 17 residues. The trim removed 5 bases at V and 4 bases at J, leaving 16 bases unmatched. The V gene's germline CDR1 is SGHTA and CDR2 FQGNSA. The CDR3 DNA is TGTGCCAGCAGCCGCGGTAGGAGGGGGCTTTCCCGCACTGAAGCTTTCTTT. Protein product: CASSRGRRGLSRTEAFF.

The chain has TRBV10-3 and TRBJ1-5; TRBD1 matches 12 bases. The CDR3 sequence is 17 residues long. J gave up 4 bases and V 3 bases, and 7 bases lay outside the gene matches. Germline V CDR1 and CDR2: ENHRY, SYGVKD. DNA for the CDR3: TGTGCCATCAGTGATAGTGGGGGACAGGGGGCGAATCAGCCCCAGCATTTT. This translates into CAISDSGGQGANQPQHF.